These 30 T cell receptor beta chains originate from one sample sequenced in a study of blood T cell repertoires in COVID-19. Clones were read by immunoSEQ multiplex PCR, and TCRdb kept only the in-frame ones, dropping some. The table shows roughly 220,000 clones, with 88% occurring only once. The sequenced sample was PBMCs or T cells enriched from blood (not recorded which). These receptor sequences come from a woman in her 30s who had recovered from COVID-19.

The rearrangement links TRBV19 to TRBJ2-7, with 7 bases that match TRBD1. Trimming took 3 bases from V and 2 from J; bases not matched to a gene: 4. Germline CDR1 reads LNHDA; CDR2 reads SQIVND (reference sequence). The CDR3 covers 14 residues. The CDR3 DNA reads TGTGCCAGTAGTATGGACAGGACGACCTACGAGCAGTACTTC. Protein product: CASSMDRTTYEQYF.

The rearrangement joins TRBV7-2 to TRBJ1-2; tentatively, D is TRBD1 (5 bases). Trimming removed 5 bases from V and 4 bases from J, with 5 bases in between. The CDR3 extends over 11 amino acids. CDR1 and CDR2 from the germline V gene are SGHTA and FQGNSA. The CDR3 sequence is CASSQGYGYTF. The DNA of the CDR3 is TGTGCCAGCAGCCAGGGCTATGGCTACACCTTC.

V gene TRBV5-4 combines with J gene TRBJ1-4, with 7 bases aligning to TRBD1. Trimming cost V 0 bases and J 12 bases; bases outside gene matches: 5. CDR3 length: 13 residues. Germline V gene data show CDR1 as SGHNT and CDR2 as YYREEE (reference sequence). CDR3 sequence reads: CASSLETGFELFF. CDR3 nucleotides: TGTGCCAGCAGCTTGGAGACAGGGTTTGAACTGTTTTTT.

The V and J genes are TRBV10-2 and TRBJ1-1; D unclear. V lost 3 bases and J 0 bases, leaving 17 bases between the germline ends. In germline, CDR1 is WSHSY, CDR2 SAAADI. The CDR3 runs 17 residues. DNA of the CDR3: TGCGCCAGCAGTGATTCGGAGGGAATGTCCATGAACACTGAAGCTTTCTTT. Protein product: CASSDSEGMSMNTEAFF.

The genes are TRBV29-1 and TRBJ2-1; 7 bases are a match to TRBD1. The CDR3 covers 17 residues. CDR1 is SQVTM and CDR2 is ANQGSEA in the germline V gene. V lost 3 bases to trimming and J lost 3 bases; unmatched junction nucleotides: 14. CDR3 in amino acids: CSVEGQPETRIYNEQFF. For the CDR3, the DNA is TGCAGCGTTGAGGGACAGCCCGAAACAAGAATCTACAATGAGCAGTTCTTC.

The V gene is TRBV5-1, the J gene TRBJ2-7; no definite D call. This CDR3 has 13 residues. Germline V gene data show CDR1 as SGHRS and CDR2 as YFSETQ. Trimming shortened V by 0 bases and J by 3 bases, and 7 bases separated the two germline ends. Here the CDR3 reads CASSLGTNYEQYF. The CDR3 DNA is TGCGCCAGCAGCTTGGGCACTAACTACGAGCAGTACTTC.

The rearrangement links TRBV6-5 to TRBJ2-2; 7 bases align to TRBD1. This CDR3 spans 12 amino acids. Germline V gene sequence: CDR1 MNHEY, CDR2 SVGAGI. Trimming at V came to 6 bases and at J to 6 bases, leaving 1 base not matched to a gene. The DNA for the CDR3 is TGTGCCAGCAGCCAGGGGGCCGGGGAGCTGTTTTTT. Translated: CASSQGAGELFF.

This rearrangement joins TRBV18 to TRBJ2-1; 10 bases line up with TRBD2. Germline-derived CDR1 and CDR2 are KGHSH and LQKENI. The CDR3 contains 15 residues. J was trimmed by 8 bases and V by 2 bases; bases with no gene match: 6. CDR3 DNA sequence: TGTGCCAGCTCACCATCTAGCGGGGGCGGAGATGAGCAGTTCTTC. This codes for CASSPSSGGGDEQFF. Full variable domain (remainder filled in from reference TRBV18 and TRBJ2-1): NAGVMQNPRHLVRRRGQEARLRCSPMKGHSHVYWYRQLPEEGLKFMVYLQKENIIDESGMPKERFSAEFPKEGPSILRIQQVVRGDSAAYFCASSPSSGGGDEQFFGPGTRLTVL.

This sequence joins TRBV15 and TRBJ1-3; 10 nucleotides agree with TRBD1. Germline values: CDR1 LNHNV, CDR2 YYDKDF (reference sequence). The trim removed 0 bases at V and 3 bases at J, leaving 5 bases unmatched. This CDR3 has 17 residues. CDR3 nucleotides: TGTGCCACCAGCAGAGATAGGGGGACAGGGGTTGGAAACACCATATATTTT. Protein sequence: CATSRDRGTGVGNTIYF.

The chain carries TRBV3-1 (or the pseudogene TRBV3-2) and TRBJ2-1, with 10 bases lining up with TRBD2. The CDR3 runs to 15 residues. CDR1 and CDR2 (germline): LGHDT, YNNKEL (reference sequence). The ends lost 0 bases at V and 8 bases at J; junction bases unmatched: 4. CDR3 nucleotide sequence: TGTGCCAGCAGCCAAGATTTCCTAGCGGGGGATGAGCAGTTCTTC. Translation: CASSQDFLAGDEQFF.

The genes are TRBV27 and TRBJ1-4; D unresolved. CDR3 size: 13 residues. Germline V gives CDR1 MNHEY, CDR2 SMNVEV (reference sequence). V lost 5 bases, J lost 5 bases, and 9 bases lay in between. CDR3 loop: CASSRRENEKLFF. In DNA form, the CDR3 reads TGTGCCAGCAGTCGACGGGAAAATGAAAAACTGTTTTTT. The whole variable domain, remainder taken from reference TRBV27 and TRBJ1-4, is EAQVTQNPRYLITVTGKKLTVTCSQNMNHEYMSWYRQDPGLGLRQIYYSMNVEVTDKGDVPEGYKVSRKEKRNFPLILESPSPNQTSLYFCASSRRENEKLFFGSGTQLSVL.

J is TRBJ2-1 and V is TRBV5-1, with 8 bases lining up with TRBD1. Germline V lookup: CDR1 SGHRS, CDR2 YFSETQ. The CDR3 loop spans 16 amino acids. J gave up 4 bases and V 3 bases, and 9 bases lay outside the gene matches. CDR3 amino acids: CASSYTTGGMYNEQFF. CDR3 in DNA: TGCGCCAGCAGCTATACTACAGGGGGAATGTACAATGAGCAGTTCTTC.

V is TRBV11-2 and J is TRBJ2-1; no clear D. Trimming removed 3 bases at V and 4 bases at J, with 7 bases between. Germline V gene sequence: CDR1 SGHAT, CDR2 FQNNGV. The CDR3 is 13 residues long. DNA of the CDR3: TGTGCCAGCAGCTTCTTGCGTTACAATGAGCAGTTCTTC. Protein sequence: CASSFLRYNEQFF. The whole variable domain, remainder taken from reference TRBV11-2 and TRBJ2-1, is EAGVAQSPRYKIIEKRQSVAFWCNPISGHATLYWYQQILGQGPKLLIQFQNNGVVDDSQLPKDRFSAERLKGVDSTLKIQPAKLEDSAVYLCASSFLRYNEQFFGPGTRLTVL.

V gene TRBV7-9 combines with J gene TRBJ2-7; D ambiguous. This CDR3 comprises 12 residues. The V gene lost 6 bases and the J gene lost 2 bases, with 8 bases spanning the gap. From germline, CDR1 is SEHNR and CDR2 FQNEAQ (reference sequence). The CDR3 spells CASSFSTYEQYF. In nucleotides, the CDR3 is TGTGCCAGCAGTTTTAGTACCTACGAGCAGTACTTC.

This clone came up once. The chain recombines TRBV5-6 with TRBJ1-3; D unclear. The CDR3 length is 16 residues. V dropped 1 base and J dropped 0 bases, with 11 bases sitting between them. The germline V gene has CDR1 SGHDT and CDR2 YYEEEE. The CDR3 region has the DNA TGTGCCAGCAGCTTGCTCTTGGCTAGCTCTGGAAACACCATATATTTT. Protein: CASSLLLASSGNTIYF. Variable domain in full (rest from reference TRBV5-6 and TRBJ1-3): DAGVTQSPTHLIKTRGQQVTLRCSPKSGHDTVSWYQQALGQGPQFIFQYYEEEERQRGNFPDRFSGHQFPNYSSELNVNALLLGDSALYLCASSLLLASSGNTIYFGEGSWLTVV.

The V gene is TRBV2, the J gene TRBJ1-6; a weak D match, TRBD1 (6 bases). This CDR3 is 14 amino acids long. Germline lookup yields CDR1 SNHLY and CDR2 FYNNEI. V shed 1 base and J shed 9 bases, with 10 bases lying between them. The CDR3 loop reads CASSEDRVVSPLHF. CDR3 sequence (DNA): TGTGCCAGCAGTGAAGACAGGGTAGTTTCACCCCTCCACTTT.

V and J are TRBV6-5 and TRBJ1-6, with 7 bases identical to TRBD1. V shed 10 bases and J 10 bases; nucleotides not matched to a gene: 7. This CDR3 comprises 12 residues. CDR1 and CDR2 (germline): MNHEY, SVGAGI. For the CDR3, the DNA is TGTGCCACTTATAGGGGGCTGTCACCCCTCCACTTT. This gives the protein CATYRGLSPLHF.

The rearrangement uses TRBV4-1 and TRBJ1-6; weak D call: TRBD1 (6 bases). CDR1 and CDR2 (germline): MGHRA, YSYEKL. This CDR3 has 15 residues. V gave up 2 bases and J gave up 10 bases, with 15 bases separating them. The CDR3 nucleotides read TGCGCCAGCAGCCAAAAACAGGGCATTGGGTCACCCCTCCACTTT. Its translation: CASSQKQGIGSPLHF.

This CDR3 is CASSLYGVQALSGNTIYF. Written as DNA, the CDR3 is TGTGCCAGCAGCTTATATGGAGTACAGGCTCTTTCTGGAAACACCATATATTTT. The chain joins TRBV7-2 to TRBJ1-3; maybe TRBD1 (5 bases). V lost 2 bases, J lost 1 base, and 18 bases lay in between. Germline values: CDR1 SGHTA, CDR2 FQGNSA. This CDR3 is built from 18 residues.

This chain links TRBV5-1 with TRBJ2-2, with a weak D call TRBD2 (5 bases). The CDR3 sequence is 15 residues long. The germline V and J ends were trimmed by 4 bases and 4 bases, with 14 bases remaining between them. Germline lookup yields CDR1 SGHRS and CDR2 YFSETQ. This CDR3 is CASSPSAARTGELFF. As DNA, the CDR3 is TGCGCCAGCAGCCCCTCAGCGGCGCGCACCGGGGAGCTGTTTTTT.

This clone came up a few times. The chain carries TRBV4-3 and TRBJ1-5, with D possibly being TRBD1 (6 bases). Between the trimmed V and J ends, which lost 0 bases and 5 bases, there was a span of 11 bases. Per the germline V gene, CDR1 is LGHNA and CDR2 is YSLEER. This CDR3 has 15 residues. CDR3 sequence: CASSQDVGGDQPQHF. CDR3 nucleotide sequence: TGCGCCAGCAGCCAAGATGTAGGGGGGGATCAGCCCCAGCATTTT.

The chain is built from TRBV4-3 and TRBJ2-7, with 7 bases identical to TRBD2. This CDR3 region has 14 residues. Germline V gene data show CDR1 as LGHNA and CDR2 as YSLEER. With 0 bases clipped from V and 3 bases from J, the junction kept 2 bases outside the gene matches. The CDR3 DNA sequence: TGCGCCAGCAGCCAAGAGGCGGGAGACTACGAGCAGTACTTC. Residues: CASSQEAGDYEQYF.

The chain uses TRBV7-6 and TRBJ1-5, with D perhaps TRBD1 (6 bases). CDR1 and CDR2 (germline): SGHVS, FNYEAQ. Trimming shortened V by 1 base and J by 3 bases, and 10 bases separated the two germline ends. The CDR3 extends over 15 amino acids. CDR3 sequence: CASSLEQGFNQPQHF. CDR3 DNA sequence: TGTGCCAGCAGCTTAGAACAGGGTTTCAATCAGCCCCAGCATTTT.

The gene calls are TRBV5-3 and TRBJ1-2; maybe TRBD1 (5 bases). TRBV5-3 qualifies as an ORF whose function is uncertain. CDR3 size: 15 residues. Between the trimmed V and J ends, which lost 1 base and 5 bases, there was a span of 15 bases. CDR3 sequence reads: CARSLFPGGKYGYTF. In DNA, the CDR3 is TGTGCCAGAAGCTTGTTCCCGGGGGGGAAATATGGCTACACCTTC.

The chain has TRBV29-1 and TRBJ2-1, with TRBD2 matching over 15 bases. With V trimmed by 5 bases and J by 0 bases, 26 bases remained unmatched. Germline V gene sequence: CDR1 SQVTM, CDR2 ANQGSEA. The CDR3 spans 24 residues. CDR3 region: CSVPIYTTKGTSGGQRSSYNEQFF. In nucleotides, the CDR3 is TGCAGCGTTCCCATTTATACCACCAAGGGGACTAGCGGGGGGCAAAGAAGCTCCTACAATGAGCAGTTCTTC.

The chain couples TRBV6-2 or TRBV6-3 to TRBJ1-5; 7 nucleotides match TRBD1. The germline CDR1 and CDR2 sequences are MNHEY and SVGEGT. The CDR3 loop spans 15 amino acids. The V and J ends lost 5 bases and 4 bases, in that order; junction bases with no gene match: 8. CDR3 nucleotide sequence: TGTGCCAGCAGTACATACAGGGGACGGAATCAGCCCCAGCATTTT. It translates to CASSTYRGRNQPQHF.

This clone came up a few times. V usage is TRBV5-1 and J usage is TRBJ1-2; unclear D gene. The V end lost 0 bases, the J end lost 3 bases, and 12 bases lay between the germline ends. Germline CDR1 SGHRS, CDR2 YFSETQ. This CDR3 contains 15 residues. The CDR3 is CASSLVDRRDYGYTF. The DNA of the CDR3 is TGCGCCAGCAGCTTGGTGGATCGCCGGGACTATGGCTACACCTTC.

The genes are TRBV6-2 or TRBV6-3 and TRBJ1-3, with unresolved D. Germline V CDR1 and CDR2: MNHEY, SVGEGT. The CDR3 covers 17 residues. V was clipped by 3 bases and J by 0 bases, with 15 bases between them. The CDR3 sequence: CASSYSLTALSGNTIYF. CDR3 bases: TGTGCCAGCAGTTATTCGCTGACTGCTCTCTCTGGAAACACCATATATTTT.

The chain uses TRBV19 and TRBJ1-1; 7 bases fit TRBD1. With 6 bases clipped from V and 1 base from J, the junction kept 11 bases outside the gene matches. CDR1 and CDR2 from the germline V gene are LNHDA and SQIVND (reference sequence). The CDR3 is 16 amino acids. CDR3 amino acids: CASSRYRGVPNTEAFF. The CDR3 DNA reads as TGTGCCAGTAGCCGTTACAGGGGAGTACCGAACACTGAAGCTTTCTTT.

The rearrangement links TRBV7-9 to TRBJ1-3, with 9 bases that match TRBD1. The trim removed 5 bases at V and 2 bases at J, leaving 7 bases unmatched. CDR3 length equals 16 residues. Germline V CDR1 and CDR2: SEHNR, FQNEAQ (reference sequence). The CDR3 loop reads CASSHTGGDTGNTIYF. CDR3 coding DNA: TGTGCCAGCAGCCACACAGGGGGCGACACTGGAAACACCATATATTTT.